The 2 T cell receptor beta chains below all came from one sample that was sequenced in a study of cytomegalovirus exposure and HLA in healthy donors. PCR primers comprised 60 Vbeta and 13 Jbeta primers. Libraries were prepared by immunoSEQ multiplex PCR; TCRdb keeps only in-frame clonotypes and omits some of them. The table includes under 70,000 clones, 75% to 90% detected once. The sample was PBMCs. The source of these receptors is a woman aged 25-40 years in good health and CMV-seronegative.

This chain links TRBV7-9 with TRBJ2-5, with 9 bases lining up with TRBD1. CDR1 and CDR2 from the germline V gene are SEHNR and FQNEAQ (reference sequence). The CDR3 covers 15 residues. After removal of 6 bases from V and 2 bases from J, the junction contained 7 bases not matched to a gene. The CDR3, as DNA: TGTGCCAGCAGAAGCCGGGACAGGGATCAAGAGACCCAGTACTTC. Amino acid sequence: CASRSRDRDQETQYF.

This rearrangement joins TRBV5-8 to TRBJ2-2; 7 bases are a match to TRBD2. CDR1 and CDR2 (germline): SGHTS, YDEGEE. V shed 2 bases, J shed 4 bases, and the junction held 5 bases outside the gene matches. This CDR3 contains 15 residues. The CDR3 region is CASSFFAGATGELFF. CDR3 in DNA: TGTGCCAGCAGCTTTTTTGCGGGAGCCACCGGGGAGCTGTTTTTT. Full variable domain (remainder filled in from reference TRBV5-8 and TRBJ2-2): EAGVTQSPTHLIKTRGQQATLRCSPISGHTSVYWYQQALGLGLQFLLWYDEGEERNRGNFPPRFSGRQFPNYSSELNVNALELEDSALYLCASSFFAGATGELFFGEGSRLTVL.